This T cell receptor beta chain was sequenced for a study of blood T cell repertoires in COVID-19 (dated by TCRdb to the early 2020s). Study-level background: Samples from collaborators originated in the United States, Italy and Spain and spanned both the acute and convalescent phases of COVID-19. The material from the prospective study consisted of cDNA or gDNA derived from T cells, B-cell-depleted T cells, or PBMCs. The dataset comprised deeply sampled blood TCRbeta repertoires from subjects exposed to, actively infected with, or recovered from COVID-19. The repertoires were made available in a free public database intended to serve as a resource for research on the immune response to SARS-CoV-2. Samples were obtained from the ongoing ImmuneRACE study (first 160 participants) and from over 1,000 subjects provided by 6 global collaborators. A de-identified subject ID, COVID-19 status, age in years and sex were almost always included in the sample metadata. Where HLA class I and class II types were available, the types were taken from metadata supplied by the sample provider, not from assay-based typing. What the research found in general, with its limitations: Clinical and demographic metadata were provided uncurated, with the amount varying by source and participant.

Comments on this clone: What this receptor recognizes is not known. Base qualities are missing; no much larger clone stands one base away.

According to the germline V gene, CDR1 reads SGDLS and CDR2 reads YYNGEE. Cut back by 4 bases and 6 bases, the V and J ends lie 23 bases apart. The cysteine opens and the phenylalanine closes a CDR3 of 18 amino acids. Of all the DNA, just the CDR3 is kept, 54 bases in frame from base 1. TCRbeta CDR3 regions were amplified from genomic DNA by means of the immunoSEQ Assay, a bias-controlled multiplex PCR. For the original study's pipeline: Nucleated cell counts per sample were estimated from amplification of reference gene primers within the assay. To quantify the absolute abundance of each unique TCRbeta CDR3 rearrangement, sequence reads were collapsed and filtered. For each sample, productive Simpson clonality was calculated by taking the square root of Simpson's diversity index across productive rearrangements. What TCRdb holds here is the immuneACCESS table cut down to in-frame rearrangements. Part of the clones is not present; checked against another copy, under half of the missing clones reflect an unresolved V gene, and the others are unexplained. V and J calls plus clone size are reproduced from that table; the DNA served to infer D and trimming. The sample table lists over 200,000 clones, about 80% of them with a count of one. The biggest ten clones account for 1.8% of the sample.

Participants in the prospective study were aged roughly 18 to 89 years, lived in about two dozen United States geographic areas, and enrolled through a virtual design. In the prospective study, cohorts were assigned on the basis of participant-reported clinical history obtained from a screening survey and a study questionnaire. Recovered participants in ImmuneRACE Cohort 3 were defined by two consecutive negative NP/OP PCR tests, clearance by a healthcare professional, or resolution of symptoms. Mobile phlebotomists in the prospective study collected whole blood, serum and a nasopharyngeal or oropharyngeal swab from every participant. Prospective study participants could optionally give additional blood draws and questionnaires over an approximately two-month period. Before DNA extraction, prospective study blood samples were shipped either frozen or at room temperature.

This receptor chain uses TRBV9 and TRBJ1-6; the D gene is possibly TRBD1, with 6 bases matching. This TCR was recovered from a man aged 60-69 years who had recovered from COVID-19. Sequenced input: PBMCs or T cells enriched from blood (not recorded which). CDR3 sequence: CASSPKGSGGWFNSPLHF. The DNA sequence follows: TGTGCCAGCAGCCCCAAGGGGTCGGGGGGCTGGTTTAATTCACCCCTCCACTTT.